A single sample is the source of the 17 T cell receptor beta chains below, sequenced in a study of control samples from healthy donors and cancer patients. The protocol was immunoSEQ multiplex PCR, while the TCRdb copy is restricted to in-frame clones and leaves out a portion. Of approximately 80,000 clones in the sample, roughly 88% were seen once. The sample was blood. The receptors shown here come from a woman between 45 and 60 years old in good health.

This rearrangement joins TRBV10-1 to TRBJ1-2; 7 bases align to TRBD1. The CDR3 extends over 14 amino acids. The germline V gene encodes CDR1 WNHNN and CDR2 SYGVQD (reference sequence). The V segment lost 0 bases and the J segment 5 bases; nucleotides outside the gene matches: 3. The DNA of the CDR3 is TGCGCCAGCAGTGAGTCCAGGGGGAAGTATGGCTACACCTTC. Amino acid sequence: CASSESRGKYGYTF.

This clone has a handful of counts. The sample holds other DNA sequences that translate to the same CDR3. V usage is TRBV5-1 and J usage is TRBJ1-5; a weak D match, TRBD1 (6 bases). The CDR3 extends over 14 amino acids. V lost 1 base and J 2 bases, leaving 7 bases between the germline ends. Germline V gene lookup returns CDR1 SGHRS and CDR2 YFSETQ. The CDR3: CASSLSGGNQPQHF. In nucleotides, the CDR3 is TGCGCCAGCAGCTTGTCAGGGGGCAATCAGCCCCAGCATTTT.

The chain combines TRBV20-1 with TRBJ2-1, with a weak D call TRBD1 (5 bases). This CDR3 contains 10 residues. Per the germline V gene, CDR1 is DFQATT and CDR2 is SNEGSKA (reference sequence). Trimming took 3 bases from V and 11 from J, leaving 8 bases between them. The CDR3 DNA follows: TGCAGTGCTAGGAGGACACAGCAGTTCTTC. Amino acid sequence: CSARRTQQFF.

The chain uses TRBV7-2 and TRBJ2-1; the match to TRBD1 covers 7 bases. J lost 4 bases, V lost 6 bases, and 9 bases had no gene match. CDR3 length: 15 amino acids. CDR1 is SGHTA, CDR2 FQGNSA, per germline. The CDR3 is CASSRGGQTYNEQFF. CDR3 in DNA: TGTGCCAGCAGTAGAGGGGGACAGACTTACAATGAGCAGTTCTTC.

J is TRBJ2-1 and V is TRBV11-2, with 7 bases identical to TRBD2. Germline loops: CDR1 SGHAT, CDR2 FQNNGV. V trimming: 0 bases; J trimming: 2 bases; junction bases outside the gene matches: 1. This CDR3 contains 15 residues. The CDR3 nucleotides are TGTGCCAGCAGCTTAGAGGGGGGGGCCTACAATGAGCAGTTCTTC. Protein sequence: CASSLEGGAYNEQFF.

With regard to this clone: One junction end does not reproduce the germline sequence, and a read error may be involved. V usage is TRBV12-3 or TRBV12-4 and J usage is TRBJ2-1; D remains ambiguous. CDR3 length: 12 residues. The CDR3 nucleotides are TGTGCCAGCAGCCCCGAGTGGAAGGCTTGGATCTTC. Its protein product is CASSPEWKAWIF.

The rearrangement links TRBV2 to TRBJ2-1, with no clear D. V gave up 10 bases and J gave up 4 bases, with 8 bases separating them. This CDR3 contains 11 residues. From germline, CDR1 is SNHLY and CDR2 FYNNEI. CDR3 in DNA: TGTGCCACCACCAAGTACAATGAGCAGTTCTTC. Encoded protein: CATTKYNEQFF.

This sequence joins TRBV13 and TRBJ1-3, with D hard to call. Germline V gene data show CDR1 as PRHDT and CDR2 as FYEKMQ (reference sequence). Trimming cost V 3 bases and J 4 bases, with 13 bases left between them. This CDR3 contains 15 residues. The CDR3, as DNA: TGTGCCAGCAGCTTTTCGACTGCTTTGGGAAACACCATATATTTT. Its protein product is CASSFSTALGNTIYF.

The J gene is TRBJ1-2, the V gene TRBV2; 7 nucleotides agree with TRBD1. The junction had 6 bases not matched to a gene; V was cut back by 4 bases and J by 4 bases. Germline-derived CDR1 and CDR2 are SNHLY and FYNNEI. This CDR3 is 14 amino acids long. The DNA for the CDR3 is TGTGCCAGCAGTGGGACAGGAAGTACCTATGGCTACACCTTC. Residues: CASSGTGSTYGYTF.

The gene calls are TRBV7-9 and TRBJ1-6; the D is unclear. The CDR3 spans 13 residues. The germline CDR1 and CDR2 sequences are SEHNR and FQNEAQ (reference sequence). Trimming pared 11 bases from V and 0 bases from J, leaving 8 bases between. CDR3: CAGLGSYNSPLHF. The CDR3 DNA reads TGTGCCGGACTCGGCTCCTATAATTCACCCCTCCACTTT. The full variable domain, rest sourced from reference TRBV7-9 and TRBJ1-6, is DTGVSQNPRHKITKRGQNVTFRCDPISEHNRLYWYRQTLGQGPEFLTYFQNEAQLEKSRLLSDRFSAERPKGSFSTLEIQRTEQGDSAMYLCAGLGSYNSPLHFGNGTRLTVT.

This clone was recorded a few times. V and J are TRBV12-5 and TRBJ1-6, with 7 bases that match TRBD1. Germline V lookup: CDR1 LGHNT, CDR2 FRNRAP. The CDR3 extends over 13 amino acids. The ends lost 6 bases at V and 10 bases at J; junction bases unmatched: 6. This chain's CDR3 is CASGRDSASPLHF. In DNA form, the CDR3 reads TGTGCTAGTGGACGGGACAGCGCCTCACCCCTCCACTTT.

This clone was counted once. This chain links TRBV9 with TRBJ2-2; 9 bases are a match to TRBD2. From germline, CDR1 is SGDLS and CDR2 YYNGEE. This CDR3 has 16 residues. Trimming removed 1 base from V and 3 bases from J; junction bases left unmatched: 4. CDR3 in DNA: TGTGCCAGCAGCGTATCTAGCGGGGCGGACACCGGGGAGCTGTTTTTT. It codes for CASSVSSGADTGELFF.

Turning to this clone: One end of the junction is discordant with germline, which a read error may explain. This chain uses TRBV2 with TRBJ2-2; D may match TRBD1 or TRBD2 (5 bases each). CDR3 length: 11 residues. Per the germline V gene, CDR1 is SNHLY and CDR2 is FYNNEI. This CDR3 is CASSSMGEPFF. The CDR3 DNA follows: TGTGCCAGCAGTTCGATGGGGGAGCCGTTTTTT.

This chain's CDR3 is CASSKSIESGGYTF. In DNA form, the CDR3 reads TGTGCCAGCTCAAAATCTATTGAGTCCGGGGGCTACACCTTC. The J gene is TRBJ1-2, the V gene TRBV18, with D hard to call. The CDR3 is 14 amino acids. Germline-derived CDR1 and CDR2 are KGHSH and LQKENI. Trimming removed 5 bases from V and 8 bases from J, with 18 bases in between.

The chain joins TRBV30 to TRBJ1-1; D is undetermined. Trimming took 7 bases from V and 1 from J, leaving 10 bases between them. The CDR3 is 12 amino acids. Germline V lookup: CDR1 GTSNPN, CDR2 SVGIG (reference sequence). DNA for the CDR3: TGTGCCTCCCAACCCTGGAACACTGAAGCTTTCTTT. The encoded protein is CASQPWNTEAFF.

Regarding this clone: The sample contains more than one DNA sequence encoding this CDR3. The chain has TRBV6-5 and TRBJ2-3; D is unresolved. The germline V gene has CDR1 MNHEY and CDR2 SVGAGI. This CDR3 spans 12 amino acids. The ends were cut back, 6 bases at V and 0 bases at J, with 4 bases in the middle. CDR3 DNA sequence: TGTGCCAGCAGGGGAAGCACAGATACGCAGTATTTT. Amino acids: CASRGSTDTQYF.

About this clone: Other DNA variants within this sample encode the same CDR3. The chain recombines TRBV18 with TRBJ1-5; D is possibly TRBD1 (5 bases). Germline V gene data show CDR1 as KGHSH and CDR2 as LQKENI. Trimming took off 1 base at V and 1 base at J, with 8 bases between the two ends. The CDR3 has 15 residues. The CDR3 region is CASSPQGASNQPQHF. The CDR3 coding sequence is TGTGCCAGCTCACCACAAGGGGCAAGCAATCAGCCCCAGCATTTT.